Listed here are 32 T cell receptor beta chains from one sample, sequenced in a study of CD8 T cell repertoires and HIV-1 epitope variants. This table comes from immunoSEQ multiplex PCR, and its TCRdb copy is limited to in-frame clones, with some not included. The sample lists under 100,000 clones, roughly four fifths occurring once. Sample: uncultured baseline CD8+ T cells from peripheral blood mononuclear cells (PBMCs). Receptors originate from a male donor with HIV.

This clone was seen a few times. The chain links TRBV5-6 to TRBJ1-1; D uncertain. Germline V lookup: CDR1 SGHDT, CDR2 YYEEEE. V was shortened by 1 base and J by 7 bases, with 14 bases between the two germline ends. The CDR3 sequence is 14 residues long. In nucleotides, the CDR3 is TGTGCCAGCAGCTTGAAACACGCACCTGATGAAGCTTTCTTT. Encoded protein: CASSLKHAPDEAFF. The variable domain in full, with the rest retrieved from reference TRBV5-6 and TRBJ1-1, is DAGVTQSPTHLIKTRGQQVTLRCSPKSGHDTVSWYQQALGQGPQFIFQYYEEEERQRGNFPDRFSGHQFPNYSSELNVNALLLGDSALYLCASSLKHAPDEAFFGQGTRLTVV.

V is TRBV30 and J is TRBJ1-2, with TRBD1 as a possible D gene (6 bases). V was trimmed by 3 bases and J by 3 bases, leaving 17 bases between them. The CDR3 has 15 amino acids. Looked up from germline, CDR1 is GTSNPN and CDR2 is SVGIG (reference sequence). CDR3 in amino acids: CAWRKPGDHDYGYTF. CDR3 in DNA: TGTGCCTGGAGGAAACCAGGGGATCACGACTATGGCTACACCTTC.

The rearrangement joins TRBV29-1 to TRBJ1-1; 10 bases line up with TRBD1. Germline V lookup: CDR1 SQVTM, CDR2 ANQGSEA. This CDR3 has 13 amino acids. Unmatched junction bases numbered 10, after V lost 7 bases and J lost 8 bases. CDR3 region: CSAETGGEIEAFF. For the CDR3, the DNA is TGCAGCGCCGAGACAGGGGGCGAGATAGAAGCTTTCTTT.

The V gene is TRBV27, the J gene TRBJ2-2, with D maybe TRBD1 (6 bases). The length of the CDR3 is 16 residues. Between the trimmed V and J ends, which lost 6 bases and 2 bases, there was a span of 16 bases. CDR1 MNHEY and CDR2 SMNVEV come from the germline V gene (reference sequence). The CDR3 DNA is TGTGCCAGCAGGAACCCCGGGACATCCAACACCGGGGAGCTGTTTTTT. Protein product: CASRNPGTSNTGELFF.

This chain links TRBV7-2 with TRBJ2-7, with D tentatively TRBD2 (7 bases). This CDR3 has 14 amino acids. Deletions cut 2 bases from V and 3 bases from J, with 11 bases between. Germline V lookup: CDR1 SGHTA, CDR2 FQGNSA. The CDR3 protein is CASSLMGGLYEQYF. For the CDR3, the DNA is TGTGCCAGCAGCTTAATGGGGGGGCTCTACGAGCAGTACTTC.

In DNA form, the CDR3 reads TGTGCCAGCAGCTTAGCCGGTAGTAGGGATACGCAGTATTTT. Encoded protein: CASSLAGSRDTQYF. The rearrangement joins TRBV7-8 to TRBJ2-3, with D unclear. V was pared by 0 bases and J by 6 bases, with 10 bases between. Germline V gene data show CDR1 as SGHVS and CDR2 as FQNEAQ. The CDR3 length is 14 residues.

CDR3 residues: CASSLSQGGNTIYF. Written as DNA, the CDR3 is TGTGCCAGCAGCTTGTCACAGGGTGGAAACACCATATATTTT. The chain uses TRBV5-5 and TRBJ1-3, with D possibly being TRBD1 (6 bases). The germline V and J ends were trimmed by 1 base and 3 bases, with 8 bases remaining between them. The CDR3 loop spans 14 amino acids. The germline gives CDR1 SGHKS, CDR2 YYEKEE (reference sequence).

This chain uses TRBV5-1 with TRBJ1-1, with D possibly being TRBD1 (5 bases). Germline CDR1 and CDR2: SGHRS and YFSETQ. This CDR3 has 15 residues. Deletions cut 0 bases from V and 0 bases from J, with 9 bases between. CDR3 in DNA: TGCGCCAGCAGCTTGGCGACGGGACTGAACACTGAAGCTTTCTTT. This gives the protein CASSLATGLNTEAFF. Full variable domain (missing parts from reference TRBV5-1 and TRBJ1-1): KAGVTQTPRYLIKTRGQQVTLSCSPISGHRSVSWYQQTPGQGLQFLFEYFSETQRNKGNFPGRFSGRQFSNSRSEMNVSTLELGDSALYLCASSLATGLNTEAFFGQGTRLTVV.

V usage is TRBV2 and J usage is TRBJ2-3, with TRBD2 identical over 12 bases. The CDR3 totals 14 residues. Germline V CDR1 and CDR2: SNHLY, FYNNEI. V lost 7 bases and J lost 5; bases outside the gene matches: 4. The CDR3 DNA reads TGTGCCAGCAATTTACTAGCGGGAGGAGATACGCAGTATTTT. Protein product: CASNLLAGGDTQYF.

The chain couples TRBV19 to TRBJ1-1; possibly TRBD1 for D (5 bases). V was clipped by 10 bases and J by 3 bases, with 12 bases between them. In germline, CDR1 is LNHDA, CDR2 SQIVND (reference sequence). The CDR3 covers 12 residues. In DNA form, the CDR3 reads TGTGCCACCAACCGGGGGGACACTGAAGCTTTCTTT. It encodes CATNRGDTEAFF. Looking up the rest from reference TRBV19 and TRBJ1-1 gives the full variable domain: DGGITQSPKYLFRKEGQNVTLSCEQNLNHDAMYWYRQDPGQGLRLIYYSQIVNDFQKGDIAEGYSVSREKKESFPLTVTSAQKNPTAFYLCATNRGDTEAFFGQGTRLTVV.

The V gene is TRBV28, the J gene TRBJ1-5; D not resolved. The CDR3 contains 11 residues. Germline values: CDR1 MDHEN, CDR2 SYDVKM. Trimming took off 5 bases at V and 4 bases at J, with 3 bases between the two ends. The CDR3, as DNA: TGTGCCAGCAGTGGGAATCAGCCCCAGCATTTT. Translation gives CASSGNQPQHF.

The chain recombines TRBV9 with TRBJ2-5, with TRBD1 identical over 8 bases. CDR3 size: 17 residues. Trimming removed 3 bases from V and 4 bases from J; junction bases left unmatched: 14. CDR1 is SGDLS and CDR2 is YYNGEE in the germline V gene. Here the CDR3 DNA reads TGTGCCAGCAGCGCGGGGCAGGGGCTCAGGGGGCGAGAGACCCAGTACTTC. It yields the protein CASSAGQGLRGRETQYF.

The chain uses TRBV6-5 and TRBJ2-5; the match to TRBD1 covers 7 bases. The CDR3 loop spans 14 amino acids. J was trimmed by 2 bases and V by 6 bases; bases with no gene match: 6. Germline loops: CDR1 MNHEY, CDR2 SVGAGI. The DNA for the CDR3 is TGTGCCAGCAGCCCTTCGGGACAGCAAGAGACCCAGTACTTC. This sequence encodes CASSPSGQQETQYF.

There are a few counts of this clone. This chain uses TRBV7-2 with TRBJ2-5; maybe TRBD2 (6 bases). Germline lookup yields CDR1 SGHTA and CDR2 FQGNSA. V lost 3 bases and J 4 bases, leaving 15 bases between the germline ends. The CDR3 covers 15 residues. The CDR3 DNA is TGTGCCAGCAGCTTCTACCGCGGGGAAATAGAGACCCAGTACTTC. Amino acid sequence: CASSFYRGEIETQYF.

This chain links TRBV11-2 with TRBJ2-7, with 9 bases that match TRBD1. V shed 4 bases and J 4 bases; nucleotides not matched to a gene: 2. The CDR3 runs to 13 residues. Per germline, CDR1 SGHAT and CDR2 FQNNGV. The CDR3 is CASSWDRDYEQYF. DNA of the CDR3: TGTGCCAGCAGCTGGGACAGGGATTACGAGCAGTACTTC. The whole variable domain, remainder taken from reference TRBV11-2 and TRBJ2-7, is EAGVAQSPRYKIIEKRQSVAFWCNPISGHATLYWYQQILGQGPKLLIQFQNNGVVDDSQLPKDRFSAERLKGVDSTLKIQPAKLEDSAVYLCASSWDRDYEQYFGPGTRLTVT.

As DNA, the CDR3 is TGTGCCAGCTCACCCATGTCGACGTTCCTCTCCGACTACCTACCAGCAATCTACAATGAGCAGTTCTTC. Encoded protein: CASSPMSTFLSDYLPAIYNEQFF. This chain links TRBV18 with TRBJ2-1, with D perhaps matching TRBD2 (5 bases). The CDR3 has 23 residues. The V gene's germline CDR1 is KGHSH and CDR2 LQKENI. Trimming took 3 bases from V and 3 from J, leaving 36 bases between them.

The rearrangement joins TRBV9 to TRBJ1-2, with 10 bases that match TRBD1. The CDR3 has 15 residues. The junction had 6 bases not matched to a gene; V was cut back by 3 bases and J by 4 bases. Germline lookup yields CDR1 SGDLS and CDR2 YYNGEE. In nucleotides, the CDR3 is TGTGCCAGCAGCGGGGGGACAGGGGTAAGCTATGGCTACACCTTC. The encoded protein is CASSGGTGVSYGYTF.

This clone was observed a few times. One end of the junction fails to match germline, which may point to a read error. CDR3 sequence reads: CASNSPPYHETQYF. In nucleotides, the CDR3 is TGTGCCAGCAACTCCCCCCCCTACCATGAGACCCAGTACTTC. This chain links TRBV28 with TRBJ2-5; D is undetermined. Germline V gives CDR1 MDHEN, CDR2 SYDVKM. CDR3 length equals 14 residues. The variable domain in full, with the rest retrieved from reference TRBV28 and TRBJ2-5, is DVKVTQSSRYLVKRTGEKVFLECVQDMDHENMFWYRQDPGLGLRLIYFSYDVKMKEKGDIPEGYSVSREKKERFSLILESASTNQTSMYLCASNSPPYHETQYFGPGTRLLVL.

The CDR3 is CASSVNRVIETQYF. Here the CDR3 DNA reads TGTGCCAGCAGTGTGAACAGGGTGATAGAGACCCAGTACTTC. The chain recombines TRBV6-1 with TRBJ2-5; D perhaps matches TRBD1 (6 bases). V was pared by 4 bases and J by 4 bases, with 13 bases between. CDR3 size: 14 residues. CDR1 is MNHNS, CDR2 SASEGT, per germline.

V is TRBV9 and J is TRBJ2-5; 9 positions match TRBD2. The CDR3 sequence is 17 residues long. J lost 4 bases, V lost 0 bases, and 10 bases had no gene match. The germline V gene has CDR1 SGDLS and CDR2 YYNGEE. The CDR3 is CASSVDPAGGERETQYF. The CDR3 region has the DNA TGTGCCAGCAGCGTAGACCCAGCGGGGGGAGAACGAGAGACCCAGTACTTC.

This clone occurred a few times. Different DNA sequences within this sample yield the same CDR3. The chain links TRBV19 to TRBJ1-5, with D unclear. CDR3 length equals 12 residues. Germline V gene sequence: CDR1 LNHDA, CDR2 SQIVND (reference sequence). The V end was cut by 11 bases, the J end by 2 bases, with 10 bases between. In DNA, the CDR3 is TGTGCCTCCCGTCGGGGCAATCAGCCCCAGCATTTT. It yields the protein CASRRGNQPQHF.

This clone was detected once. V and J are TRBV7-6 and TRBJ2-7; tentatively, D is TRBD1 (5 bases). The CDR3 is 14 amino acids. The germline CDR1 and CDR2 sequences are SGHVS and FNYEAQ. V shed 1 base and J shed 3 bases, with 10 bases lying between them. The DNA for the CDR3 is TGTGCCAGCAGCTTAGACAGGAACGACTACGAGCAGTACTTC. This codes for CASSLDRNDYEQYF.

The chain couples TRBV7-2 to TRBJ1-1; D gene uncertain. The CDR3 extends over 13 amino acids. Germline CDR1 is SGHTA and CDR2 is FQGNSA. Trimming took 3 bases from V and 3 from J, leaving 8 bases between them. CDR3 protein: CASSFRWDTEAFF. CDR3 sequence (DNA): TGTGCCAGCAGCTTTAGATGGGACACTGAAGCTTTCTTT.

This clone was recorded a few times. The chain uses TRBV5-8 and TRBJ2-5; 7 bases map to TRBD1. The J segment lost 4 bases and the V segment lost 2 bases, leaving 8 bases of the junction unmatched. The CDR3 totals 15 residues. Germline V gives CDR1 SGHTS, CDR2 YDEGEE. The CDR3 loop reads CASSFGQGEAETQYF. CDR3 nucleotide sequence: TGTGCCAGCAGCTTTGGTCAGGGGGAAGCAGAGACCCAGTACTTC.

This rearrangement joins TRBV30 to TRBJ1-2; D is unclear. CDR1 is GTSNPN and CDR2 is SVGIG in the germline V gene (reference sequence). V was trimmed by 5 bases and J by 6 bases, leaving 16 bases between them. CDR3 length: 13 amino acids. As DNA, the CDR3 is TGTGCCTGGCAAGAGGTCCGATATAATGGCTACACCTTC. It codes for CAWQEVRYNGYTF.

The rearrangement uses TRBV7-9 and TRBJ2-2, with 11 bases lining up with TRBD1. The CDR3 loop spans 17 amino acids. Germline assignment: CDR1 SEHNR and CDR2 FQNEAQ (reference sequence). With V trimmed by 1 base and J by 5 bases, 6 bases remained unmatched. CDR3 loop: CASSLGGQGAGTGELFF. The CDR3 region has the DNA TGTGCCAGCAGCTTAGGCGGACAGGGGGCCGGGACCGGGGAGCTGTTTTTT.

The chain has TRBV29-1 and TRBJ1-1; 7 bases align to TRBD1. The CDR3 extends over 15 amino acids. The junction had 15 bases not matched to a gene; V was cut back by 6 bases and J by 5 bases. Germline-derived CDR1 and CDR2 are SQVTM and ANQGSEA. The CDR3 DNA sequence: TGCAGCGTCCGCGCGCCGGGAAGGGGGCTTACTGAAGCTTTCTTT. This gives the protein CSVRAPGRGLTEAFF.

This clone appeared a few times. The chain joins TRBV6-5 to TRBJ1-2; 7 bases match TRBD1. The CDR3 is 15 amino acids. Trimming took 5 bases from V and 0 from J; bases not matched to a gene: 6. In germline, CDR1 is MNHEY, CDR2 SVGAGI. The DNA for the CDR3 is TGTGCCAGCAGTCGGGACAGCCACTCTAACTATGGCTACACCTTC. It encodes CASSRDSHSNYGYTF.

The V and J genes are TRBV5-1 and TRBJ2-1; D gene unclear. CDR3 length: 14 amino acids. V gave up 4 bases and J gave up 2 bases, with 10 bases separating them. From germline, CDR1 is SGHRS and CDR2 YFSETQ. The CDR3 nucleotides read TGCGCCAGCAGCCCGGAGATCCCCTACAATGAGCAGTTCTTC. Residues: CASSPEIPYNEQFF. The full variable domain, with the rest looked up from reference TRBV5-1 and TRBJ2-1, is KAGVTQTPRYLIKTRGQQVTLSCSPISGHRSVSWYQQTPGQGLQFLFEYFSETQRNKGNFPGRFSGRQFSNSRSEMNVSTLELGDSALYLCASSPEIPYNEQFFGPGTRLTVL.

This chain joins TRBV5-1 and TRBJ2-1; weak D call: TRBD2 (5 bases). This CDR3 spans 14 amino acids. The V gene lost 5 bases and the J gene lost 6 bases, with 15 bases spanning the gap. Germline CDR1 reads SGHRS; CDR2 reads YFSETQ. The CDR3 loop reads CASRRGISGNEQFF. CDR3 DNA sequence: TGCGCCAGCAGACGGGGTATTTCGGGCAATGAGCAGTTCTTC.

CDR3 sequence reads: CATAVGTGGHNEQFF. The CDR3 bases are TGTGCCACCGCTGTAGGGACAGGGGGGCACAATGAGCAGTTCTTC. This rearrangement joins TRBV2 to TRBJ2-1; 11 nucleotides line up with TRBD1. With 10 bases clipped from V and 5 bases from J, the junction kept 10 bases outside the gene matches. Germline V gene lookup returns CDR1 SNHLY and CDR2 FYNNEI. CDR3 length: 15 residues.

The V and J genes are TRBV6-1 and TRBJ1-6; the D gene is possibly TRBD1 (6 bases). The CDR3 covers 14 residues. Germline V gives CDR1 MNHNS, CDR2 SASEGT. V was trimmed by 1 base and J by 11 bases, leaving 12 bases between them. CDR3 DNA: TGTGCCAGCAGTGAAGGGACAGCCAGCCCACCCCTCCACTTT. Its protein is CASSEGTASPPLHF.